A selection of T cell receptor beta chains follows, all from one sample in a study of T cells in Graves' hyperthyroidism and ophthalmopathy. Each CDR3 protein is one row after TCRdb ran MiXCR on the multiplex PCR reads. The table lists around 720,000 distinct CDR3 sequences, 30% to 40% of them singletons, with 31% in the top ten. Sequences were obtained from blood. These receptors all come from a woman aged 40 to 50 with Graves' hyperthyroidism. Each CDR3 is given with its conserved first and last residue. Each record gives: V gene, clone size, D gene, J gene, CDR3 protein, CDR3 DNA. A D gene is named only where the DNA matches it firmly. Expanded clones are given a class, and other clones once, few, many or no size at all.

TRBV15,few,.,TRBJ2-7,CATSSVGWTYEQYF,TGTGCCACCAGCAGTGTGGGATGGACCTACGAGCAGTACTTC
TRBV6-5,.,.,TRBJ1-1,CASSYDPGTEAFF,TGTGCCAGCAGTTACGACCCGGGGACTGAAGCTTTCTTT
TRBV29-1,many,TRBD1,TRBJ1-2,CSVGDRWNLYGYTF,TGCAGCGTTGGGGACAGGTGGAACCTCTATGGCTACACCTTC
TRBV7-2,many,TRBD1,TRBJ2-7,CASSTRDRGRGEQYF,TGTGCCAGCAGCACCCGGGACAGGGGGCGTGGGGAGCAGTACTTC
TRBV9,few,.,TRBJ1-6,CASSFSVLAGGNSPLHF,TGTGCCAGCAGCTTCTCGGTTCTCGCCGGGGGTAATTCACCCCTCCACTTT
TRBV25-1,once,.,TRBJ1-4,CASSTGGKEKLFF,TGTGCCAGCAGTACCGGGGGCAAAGAAAAACTGTTTTTT
TRBV7-2,many,.,TRBJ1-1,CASSLQGKTEAFF,TGTGCCAGCAGCTTACAAGGGAAAACTGAAGCTTTCTTT
TRBV11-3,few,.,TRBJ2-7,CASSLSPWRSVEQYF,TGTGCCAGCAGCTTAAGTCCGTGGCGAAGCGTCGAGCAGTACTTC
TRBV28,once,.,TRBJ1-2,CASSSNMDWGYTF,TGTGCCAGCAGTTCCAACATGGATTGGGGCTACACCTTC
TRBV5-1,many,TRBD1,TRBJ1-2,CASSFTGDGYTF,TGCGCCAGCAGCTTTACAGGGGATGGCTACACCTTC
TRBV19,.,.,TRBJ1-1,CASSDRTNTEAFF,TGTGCCAGTAGTGACAGAACGAACACTGAAGCTTTCTTT
TRBV10-3,.,TRBD1,TRBJ2-7,CAISESGRDRGHEQYF,TGTGCCATCAGTGAGTCGGGCCGGGACAGGGGCCACGAGCAGTACTTC
TRBV10-3,many,.,TRBJ2-2,CAISAKGIITGELFF,TGTGCCATCAGTGCGAAGGGTATAATCACCGGGGAGCTGTTTTTT
TRBV20-1,few,TRBD1,TRBJ1-5,CSAADRHYNQPQHF,TGCAGTGCTGCGGACAGGCACTACAATCAGCCCCAGCATTTT
TRBV24-1,.,.,TRBJ1-1,CATSSPENTEAFF,TGTGCCACCAGTTCACCGGAGAACACTGAAGCTTTCTTT
TRBV2,.,.,TRBJ1-5,CASSDRGGWSNQPQHF,TGTGCCAGCAGCGACCGGGGAGGTTGGAGCAATCAGCCCCAGCATTTT
TRBV6-5,.,.,TRBJ1-4,CASSYDYGGGEKLFF,TGTGCCAGCAGTTACGACTACGGGGGAGGAGAAAAACTGTTTTTT
TRBV12-3/TRBV12-4,few,.,TRBJ1-5,CASTVALNQPQHF,TGTGCCAGCACCGTGGCCCTCAATCAGCCCCAGCATTTT
TRBV5-4,many,.,TRBJ1-2,CASSVSTGINYGYTF,TGTGCCAGCAGCGTGTCCACAGGGATTAACTATGGCTACACCTTC
TRBV9,.,.,TRBJ1-2,CASSMTLYGYTF,TGTGCCAGCAGCATGACATTATATGGCTACACCTTC
TRBV2,many,TRBD1,TRBJ1-1,CASCGQGGTEAFF,TGTGCCAGCTGCGGACAGGGAGGCACTGAAGCTTTCTTT
TRBV12-3/TRBV12-4,many,.,TRBJ1-3,CASSLGTNTIYF,TGTGCCAGCAGTTTAGGGACAAACACCATATATTTT
TRBV19,.,.,TRBJ1-3,CASRGPSGIPLSGNTIYF,TGTGCCAGTAGAGGCCCCAGCGGGATACCCCTCTCTGGAAACACCATATATTTT
TRBV4-3,few,.,TRBJ2-7,CASSQGGPAYEQYF,TGCGCCAGCAGCCAAGGGGGACCAGCCTACGAGCAGTACTTC
TRBV7-9,.,TRBD2,TRBJ2-5,CASSLGTSGSARGHDPPQTQYF,TGTGCCAGCAGCTTAGGGACTAGCGGGAGTGCTAGGGGACACGATCCCCCTCAGACCCAGTACTTC
TRBV28,once,.,TRBJ1-5,CASIRGGDQPQHF,TGTGCCAGCATCCGTGGGGGCGACCAGCCCCAGCATTTT
TRBV10-3,.,.,TRBJ1-2,CAIMGVGSGNTF,.